This is a list of T cell receptor beta chains from one sample in a study of blood T cell repertoires in COVID-19. The protocol was immunoSEQ multiplex PCR, while the TCRdb copy is restricted to in-frame clones and leaves out a portion. The sample has about 200,000 clones, over 60% seen once. The sequenced material came from peripheral blood. All receptors derive from an older woman with acute or convalescent COVID-19. Both conserved end residues are part of each CDR3. D genes are given only for firm matches. Size values are once, few and many counts, or a class for expanded clones, and some rows have none.

D,size,J,V,DNA,CDR3
NA,NA,TRBJ1-4,TRBV7-9,TGTGCCAGCAGCCGTAATGAAAAACTGTTTTTT,CASSRNEKLFF
NA,NA,TRBJ2-5,TRBV19,TGTGCCAGTAGTGCCTTGGAGGAGACCCAGTACTTC,CASSALEETQYF
NA,NA,TRBJ1-1,TRBV10-3,TGTGCCATCAGGGATACAGGGATGGGTCTTAAAGCTTTCTTT,CAIRDTGMGLKAFF
TRBD2,few,TRBJ2-2,TRBV6-5,TGTGCCAGCTTGGGCGGGAGTAACACCGGGGAGCTGTTTTTT,CASLGGSNTGELFF
NA,NA,TRBJ1-4,TRBV11-2,TGTGCCAGCAGCCCTAGTTTTGCAACTAATGAAAAACTGTTTTTT,CASSPSFATNEKLFF
NA,once,TRBJ2-5,TRBV7-6,TGTGCCAGCAGCTTAGAGTTCTCGGGGAAAGAGACCCAGTACTTC,CASSLEFSGKETQYF
NA,NA,TRBJ2-7,TRBV11-3,TGTGCCAGCAGCTCGAGTATTGACTACGAGCAGTACTTC,CASSSSIDYEQYF
NA,once,TRBJ1-5,TRBV19,TGTGCCAGTAGTATGAATCCCCGACAGGCAGACAATCAGCCCCAGCATTTT,CASSMNPRQADNQPQHF
TRBD2,NA,TRBJ2-7,TRBV7-6,TGTGCCAGCAGCCCGTACTTAGCGGGACGCTCCTACGAGCAGTACTTC,CASSPYLAGRSYEQYF
TRBD1,NA,TRBJ1-2,TRBV4-1,TGCGCCAGCAGCCAAGATTGGGACAGGGCTAACTATGGCTACACCTTC,CASSQDWDRANYGYTF
NA,NA,TRBJ2-7,TRBV19,TGTGCCAGTAGTATAGATCCGGGGGTCGAGCAGTACTTC,CASSIDPGVEQYF
TRBD1,NA,TRBJ2-3,TRBV6-2/TRBV6-3,TGTGCCAGCAGTCTACCCCTTCGGACAGGGGGCACAGATACGCAGTATTTT,CASSLPLRTGGTDTQYF
TRBD2,few,TRBJ2-5,TRBV7-2,TGTGCCAGCAGCGTGGGGACTAGCGGGAGGCGGGAGACCCAGTACTTC,CASSVGTSGRRETQYF
TRBD1,NA,TRBJ1-4,TRBV27,TGTGCCAGCAGGAGACGACAGGGGACGAATGAAAAACTGTTTTTT,CASRRRQGTNEKLFF
TRBD1,few,TRBJ1-4,TRBV5-4,TGTGCCAGCAGCTCCCGGGACAGGGGAAGTGAAAAACTGTTTTTT,CASSSRDRGSEKLFF
NA,once,TRBJ2-6,TRBV2,TGTGCCAGCAGTGAAGGACTGAGCTCTGGGGCCAACGTCCTGACTTTC,CASSEGLSSGANVLTF
NA,few,TRBJ1-3,TRBV6-1,TGTGCCAGCAGTGAACCGGTCTTCGGAAACACCATATATTTT,CASSEPVFGNTIYF
NA,few,TRBJ2-7,TRBV5-6,TGTGCCAGCAGCAGGGGAGGATTCCCCGAGCAGTACTTC,CASSRGGFPEQYF
TRBD1,NA,TRBJ1-1,TRBV5-1,TGCGCCAGCAGCGTATGGAGGACCAAAACCCAGGGGGCTGAAGCTTTCTTT,CASSVWRTKTQGAEAFF
TRBD1,few,TRBJ1-6,TRBV11-2,TGTGCCAGCAGCCCTTGGGGGACAGGGGATTCACCCCTCCACTTT,CASSPWGTGDSPLHF
TRBD2,NA,TRBJ2-3,TRBV11-2,TGTGCCAGCAGCTCTTTCCCCGAGCGGGGAGATACAGATACGCAGTATTTT,CASSSFPERGDTDTQYF
TRBD2,NA,TRBJ2-7,TRBV7-6,TGTGCCAGCAGCTTCGGGACTAGCGGGGAATACGAGCAGTACTTC,CASSFGTSGEYEQYF
NA,NA,TRBJ2-3,TRBV2,TGTGCCAGCAGGGAGTACACGACCGGCACAGATACGCAGTATTTT,CASREYTTGTDTQYF
NA,NA,TRBJ1-6,TRBV5-1,TGCGCCAGCAGCTTTCAAGAGAATTCACCCCTCCACTTT,CASSFQENSPLHF
TRBD1,NA,TRBJ2-4,TRBV5-5,TGTGCCAGCAGCTTCCAACAGGGGGAAAACATTCAGTACTTC,CASSFQQGENIQYF
TRBD2,NA,TRBJ2-5,TRBV11-2,TGTGCCAGCAGCCCGCGGGGGGAGCGGGAGACCCAGTACTTC,CASSPRGERETQYF
TRBD1,NA,TRBJ2-3,TRBV11-2,TGTGCCAGCAGCTCACCCGGGGCAGGGGGCAGGGGAGATACGCAGTATTTT,CASSSPGAGGRGDTQYF
NA,NA,TRBJ1-5,TRBV6-5,TGTGCCAGCAGTTACGTTGCGGGGGGGCAGCCCCAGCATTTT,CASSYVAGGQPQHF
TRBD2,NA,TRBJ2-7,TRBV19,TGTGCCAGTAGCCCAACTAGCGGGAACTCCTACGAGCAGTACTTC,CASSPTSGNSYEQYF
NA,NA,TRBJ1-2,TRBV12-3/TRBV12-4,TGTGCCAGCAGCCAAACAGGGACGGGGGGCTACACCTTC,CASSQTGTGGYTF
TRBD2,few,TRBJ2-3,TRBV28,TGTGCCAGCAGTTTGGGTAGCGGGGTGACCCGGCCCACAGATACGCAGTATTTT,CASSLGSGVTRPTDTQYF
TRBD1,NA,TRBJ2-5,TRBV2,TGTGCCAGCAGTGGAAGGGGCAGGGGGTTGAGAGAGACCCAGTACTTC,CASSGRGRGLRETQYF
TRBD1,NA,TRBJ1-2,TRBV5-1,TGCGCCAGCAGCCGGGGACAGGGTAACTATGGCTACACCTTC,CASSRGQGNYGYTF
TRBD1,once,TRBJ2-1,TRBV15,TGTGCCACCCAACAGGGGGCTAACAATGAGCAGTTCTTC,CATQQGANNEQFF
NA,NA,TRBJ2-7,TRBV6-5,TGTGCCAGCAGTTTCGAACTCGAGCAGTACTTC,CASSFELEQYF
TRBD2,NA,TRBJ2-5,TRBV5-4,TGTGCCAGCACCCCCCGCGGGGGACAAGAGACCCAGTACTTC,CASTPRGGQETQYF
TRBD1,NA,TRBJ1-4,TRBV7-9,TGTGCCAGCAGCATACCGACAGGGGTTAATGAAAAACTGTTTTTT,CASSIPTGVNEKLFF
TRBD2,NA,TRBJ2-2,TRBV24-1,TGTGCCACCAGCGCGGCTAGCGGGAGGGGGGACACCGGGGAGCTGTTTTTT,CATSAASGRGDTGELFF
NA,NA,TRBJ2-7,TRBV7-9,TGTGCCAGCAGCTTAGGGTACTCCTCCTACGAGCAGTACTTC,CASSLGYSSYEQYF
TRBD1,NA,TRBJ1-6,TRBV9,TGTGCCAGCAGCGGTCCCCTTTTGGGACAGGAAGGTTCACCCCTCCACTTT,CASSGPLLGQEGSPLHF
NA,NA,TRBJ2-7,TRBV6-5,TGTGCCAGCAGTTACTTCTACGGGACTGGGACGGGCGAGCAGTACTTC,CASSYFYGTGTGEQYF
NA,NA,TRBJ2-7,TRBV7-9,TGTGCCAGCAGCTTAGGATATGGACAGGAGCAGTACTTC,CASSLGYGQEQYF
NA,NA,TRBJ1-5,TRBV6-5,TGTGCCACCAGGACAGATAGCAATCAGCCCCAGCATTTT,CATRTDSNQPQHF
TRBD1,NA,TRBJ1-2,TRBV7-8,TGTGCCAGCAGCTTAGAGGGGGCTCGGGGCTACACCTTC,CASSLEGARGYTF
NA,NA,TRBJ2-1,TRBV19,TGTGCCAGTCGAGGTCCAGGGTCTTGGCAACAGTTCTTC,CASRGPGSWQQFF
NA,few,TRBJ1-2,TRBV9,TGTGCCAGCAGCGGTGGACACCCTGGGAACTATGGCTACACCTTC,CASSGGHPGNYGYTF
TRBD1,NA,TRBJ1-1,TRBV3-1/TRBV3-2,TGTGCCAGCAGCCCCTGGGACAGGGTTGCTGAAGCTTTCTTT,CASSPWDRVAEAFF
NA,NA,TRBJ2-4,TRBV7-2,TGTGCCAGCAGCGCGCCGGGAGCCAAAAACATTCAGTACTTC,CASSAPGAKNIQYF